The 8 T cell receptor beta chains below all came from one sample that was sequenced in a study of identical twins. TCRdb recomputed calls from the 5' RACE reads with MiXCR, one row per CDR3 protein. The sample carries about 240,000 distinct CDR3 sequences, roughly 13% recorded once. The same data also went into a second study, on yellow fever vaccine responses in identical twins.

Sequencing input: memory (CD45RO+) T cells sorted from blood. Receptors were obtained from a woman younger than 35 in good health.

The CDR3 loop is CASLRSGEQFF. In nucleotides, the CDR3 is TGTGCCAGCCTTCGTTCTGGTGAGCAGTTCTTC. This chain uses TRBV6-5 with TRBJ2-1, with D hard to call. The CDR3 is made up of 11 amino acids. Trimming left V 8 bases short and J 9 bases short, with 11 bases between. Germline loops: CDR1 MNHEY, CDR2 SVGAGI.

This clonotype turned up a few times. The gene calls are TRBV20-1 and TRBJ2-7; unclear D gene. The germline V and J ends were trimmed by 0 bases and 7 bases, with 19 bases remaining between them. The CDR3 consists of 15 residues. Germline CDR1 and CDR2: DFQATT and SNEGSKA (reference sequence). CDR3 coding DNA: TGCAGTGCTAGAGATCGAGCTCGAGAGTACGGAGAGCAGTACTTC. Encoded protein: CSARDRAREYGEQYF.

This clonotype was counted between two and nine times. The chain links TRBV10-3 to TRBJ2-1; D is uncertain. V lost 2 bases to trimming and J lost 4 bases, with 6 bases between them. Germline V gives CDR1 ENHRY, CDR2 SYGVKD. The length of the CDR3 is 13 residues. CDR3 bases: TGTGCCATCAGTGAGACGAGATACAATGAGCAGTTCTTC. Encoded protein: CAISETRYNEQFF.

The chain uses TRBV23-1 and TRBJ2-7, with D tentatively TRBD1 (5 bases). TRBV23-1 is noted as an ORF with a role that remains uncertain. The V and J ends lost 0 bases and 0 bases respectively, with 12 bases between them. There are 16 residues in the CDR3. CDR3 in amino acids: CASSQSRNRSSYEQYF. The CDR3 nucleotides read TGCGCCAGCAGTCAATCGAGGAACAGGAGCTCCTACGAGCAGTACTTC.

The chain combines TRBV15 with TRBJ2-5; 7 bases are a match to TRBD1. The V gene end was trimmed by 4 bases and the J gene end by 0 bases; junction bases not matched to a gene: 2. CDR1 and CDR2 (germline): LNHNV, YYDKDF (reference sequence). CDR3 size: 14 residues. DNA for the CDR3: TGTGCCACCAGCACGACAGGGTACCAAGAGACCCAGTACTTC. As protein: CATSTTGYQETQYF. The full variable domain, with the rest looked up from reference TRBV15 and TRBJ2-5, is DAMVIQNPRYQVTQFGKPVTLSCSQTLNHNVMYWYQQKSSQAPKLLFHYYDKDFNNEADTPDNFQSRRPNTSFCFLDIRSPGLGDTAMYLCATSTTGYQETQYFGPGTRLLVL.

This clonotype appeared many times. The J gene is TRBJ2-3, the V gene TRBV29-1; 10 nucleotides agree with TRBD2. Trimming removed 7 bases from V and 2 bases from J; junction bases left unmatched: 9. Germline CDR1 is SQVTM and CDR2 is ANQGSEA. The CDR3 is 15 amino acids. In nucleotides, the CDR3 is TGCAGCGGCCGCGCTAGCGGGGGATTCACAGATACGCAGTATTTT. It yields the protein CSGRASGGFTDTQYF.

The V call is TRBV20-1, the J call TRBJ2-7, with D maybe TRBD2 (6 bases). Trimming took 6 bases from V and 1 from J, leaving 13 bases between them. This CDR3 is 13 amino acids long. The V gene's germline CDR1 is DFQATT and CDR2 SNEGSKA (reference sequence). CDR3 sequence: CSAGRGASYEQYF. In DNA form, the CDR3 reads TGCAGTGCCGGACGCGGGGCTTCCTACGAGCAGTACTTC.

This clonotype was detected many times. The CDR3 loop reads CASSDGGLLNEQFF. As DNA, the CDR3 is TGCGCCAGCAGTGACGGGGGTTTGCTTAATGAGCAGTTCTTC. The chain has TRBV10-2 and TRBJ2-1, with D perhaps TRBD2 (6 bases). Trimming took off 3 bases at V and 7 bases at J, with 13 bases between the two ends. CDR3 size: 14 residues. Germline CDR1 and CDR2: WSHSY and SAAADI.